This T cell receptor (beta chain) derives from a study of T cells after yellow fever vaccination. The study's findings and limits: Highly abundant clonotypes carried over from the bulk population could end up in FACS-sorted repertoires as contaminants. Just a small share of clonotypes turned up in the CD4 compartment as well as the CD8 compartment. Booster samples showed a return of most primary-vaccination clones (roughly 96% CD4, roughly 85% CD8).

Researchers made TCR cDNA using 5'RACE template switching, and this step added a universal primer site and UMIs. TCRdb re-derived calls from the 5' RACE reads in MiXCR, one entry per CDR3 protein. The repertoire holds 300,000 to 350,000 distinct CDR3 sequences, around 3.9% seen once, with about 24% in the top ten. This clonotype was observed a few times. What it binds is unknown. Germline assignment: CDR1 MNHEY and CDR2 SMNVEV (reference sequence). V shed 6 bases, J shed 0 bases, and the junction held 7 bases outside the gene matches. The CDR3 covers 15 residues. The sequencing used PBMCs, collected 5 days after the yellow fever booster vaccination. This TCR was sampled from a man younger than 35 who received the YFV17D yellow fever vaccine. The V and J genes are TRBV27 and TRBJ2-5; TRBD1 agrees at 7 bases. The CDR3 DNA reads as TGTGCCAGCAGCCTGGACAGGAACTACCAAGAGACCCAGTACTTC. The encoded protein is CASSLDRNYQETQYF.